One and the same sample provided the 7 T cell receptor beta chains below, sequenced in a study of OX40 agonist ivuxolimab in advanced cancers. The method was immunoSEQ multiplex PCR; TCRdb's version includes in-frame clones alone and lacks a portion of them. The table includes around 56,000 clones, approximately 85% detected once. This specimen consisted of CD4+ or CD8+ T cells sorted from blood, obtained in a trial of the OX40 agonist ivuxolimab. These receptors all come from an adult with an advanced solid tumor such as melanoma, head and neck, liver or kidney cancer.

The chain employs TRBV30 and TRBJ1-2; TRBD1 might be the D (6 bases). Trimming cost V 2 bases and J 5 bases, with 9 bases left between them. The CDR3 extends over 12 amino acids. Germline CDR1 and CDR2: GTSNPN and SVGIG (reference sequence). DNA of the CDR3: TGTGCCTGGAGTCCAGGGGTTTATGGCTACACCTTC. The encoded protein is CAWSPGVYGYTF.

The genes are TRBV7-9 and TRBJ1-1; no reliable D call. Germline values: CDR1 SEHNR, CDR2 FQNEAQ (reference sequence). The CDR3 has 12 amino acids. With 5 bases removed from V and 3 bases from J, the gap between germline ends came to 7 bases. CDR3 region: CASSVGDTEAFF. The CDR3 DNA reads TGTGCCAGCAGCGTCGGAGACACTGAAGCTTTCTTT. The variable domain in full, with the rest retrieved from reference TRBV7-9 and TRBJ1-1, is DTGVSQNPRHKITKRGQNVTFRCDPISEHNRLYWYRQTLGQGPEFLTYFQNEAQLEKSRLLSDRFSAERPKGSFSTLEIQRTEQGDSAMYLCASSVGDTEAFFGQGTRLTVV.

V and J are TRBV27 and TRBJ1-2; D gene unclear. The V end was cut by 0 bases, the J end by 8 bases, with 10 bases between. Per germline, CDR1 MNHEY and CDR2 SMNVEV (reference sequence). This CDR3 has 13 amino acids. DNA of the CDR3: TGTGCCAGCAGTTTATCGAAGGGAAACGGCTACACCTTC. Translated: CASSLSKGNGYTF.

The gene calls are TRBV9 and TRBJ2-1; a possible D gene is TRBD2 (6 bases). The CDR3 is 17 residues long. The germline V and J ends were trimmed by 3 bases and 0 bases, with 16 bases remaining between them. Germline V gene data show CDR1 as SGDLS and CDR2 as YYNGEE. This chain's CDR3 is CASSAGVAVSSYNEQFF. Written as DNA, the CDR3 is TGTGCCAGCAGCGCCGGGGTAGCGGTTAGCTCCTACAATGAGCAGTTCTTC. The entire variable domain, with the rest obtained from reference TRBV9 and TRBJ2-1, is as follows: DSGVTQTPKHLITATGQRVTLRCSPRSGDLSVYWYQQSLDQGLQFLIQYYNGEERAKGNILERFSAQQFPDLHSELNLSSLELGDSALYFCASSAGVAVSSYNEQFFGPGTRLTVL.

This clone was seen more than once but under ten times. The CDR3 reads CASSFALNTGELFF. CDR3 in DNA: TGTGCCAGCAGCTTCGCTCTAAACACCGGGGAGCTGTTTTTT. The chain links TRBV7-7 to TRBJ2-2; D gene uncertain. The CDR3 extends over 14 amino acids. The V end was cut by 3 bases, the J end by 2 bases, with 7 bases between. Looked up from germline, CDR1 is SSHAT and CDR2 is FNYEAQ (reference sequence).

The CDR3 nucleotides are TGTGCCAGCAGCTTACAGGGGCAACAAGAGACCCAGTACTTC. It yields the protein CASSLQGQQETQYF. The V call is TRBV11-3, the J call TRBJ2-5, with D maybe TRBD1 (6 bases). The V and J ends lost 2 bases and 2 bases respectively, with 9 bases between them. This CDR3 spans 14 amino acids. The germline V gene has CDR1 SGHNT and CDR2 YENEEA.

The chain employs TRBV7-6 and TRBJ2-1; 7 bases align to TRBD2. The CDR3 is 16 amino acids. Looked up from germline, CDR1 is SGHVS and CDR2 is FNYEAQ. V lost 4 bases to trimming and J lost 2 bases; unmatched junction nucleotides: 8. In nucleotides, the CDR3 is TGTGCCAGCAGCTCCCTCGGCGGGGGTACCTACAATGAGCAGTTCTTC. Encoded protein: CASSSLGGGTYNEQFF. Supplemented by reference TRBV7-6 and TRBJ2-1, the full variable domain reads GAGVSQSPRYKVTKRGQDVALRCDPISGHVSLYWYRQALGQGPEFLTYFNYEAQQDKSGLPNDRFSAERPEGSISTLTIQRTEQRDSAMYRCASSSLGGGTYNEQFFGPGTRLTVL.